This T cell receptor (beta chain) was captured by sequencing in a study of control samples from healthy donors and cancer patients. J lost 2 bases, V lost 1 base, and 11 bases had no gene match. This CDR3 region has 17 residues. CDR1 SGHRS and CDR2 YFSETQ come from the germline V gene. Produced via immunoSEQ multiplex PCR; TCRdb's table is partial and in-frame only. The table includes about 190,000 clones, about 90% detected once. The sample consisted of blood. The chain carries TRBV5-1 and TRBJ1-1; 7 bases fit TRBD1. This TCR derives from a young man in good health. The CDR3 reads CASSLTGTALVNTEAFF. For the CDR3, the DNA is TGCGCCAGCAGCTTGACCGGGACAGCCTTGGTCAACACTGAAGCTTTCTTT.